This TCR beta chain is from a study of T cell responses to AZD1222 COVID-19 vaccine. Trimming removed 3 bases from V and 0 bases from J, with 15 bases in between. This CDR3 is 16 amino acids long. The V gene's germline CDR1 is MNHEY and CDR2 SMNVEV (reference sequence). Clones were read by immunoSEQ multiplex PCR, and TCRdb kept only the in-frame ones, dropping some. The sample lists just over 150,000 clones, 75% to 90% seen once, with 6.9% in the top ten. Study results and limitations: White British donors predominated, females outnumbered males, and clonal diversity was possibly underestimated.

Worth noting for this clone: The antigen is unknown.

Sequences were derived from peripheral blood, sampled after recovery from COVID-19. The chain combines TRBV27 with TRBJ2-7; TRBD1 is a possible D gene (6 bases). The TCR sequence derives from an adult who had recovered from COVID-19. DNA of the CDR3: TGTGCCAGCAGTTTCTCCTCAGGGGAAAGCTCCTACGAGCAGTACTTC. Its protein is CASSFSSGESSYEQYF.